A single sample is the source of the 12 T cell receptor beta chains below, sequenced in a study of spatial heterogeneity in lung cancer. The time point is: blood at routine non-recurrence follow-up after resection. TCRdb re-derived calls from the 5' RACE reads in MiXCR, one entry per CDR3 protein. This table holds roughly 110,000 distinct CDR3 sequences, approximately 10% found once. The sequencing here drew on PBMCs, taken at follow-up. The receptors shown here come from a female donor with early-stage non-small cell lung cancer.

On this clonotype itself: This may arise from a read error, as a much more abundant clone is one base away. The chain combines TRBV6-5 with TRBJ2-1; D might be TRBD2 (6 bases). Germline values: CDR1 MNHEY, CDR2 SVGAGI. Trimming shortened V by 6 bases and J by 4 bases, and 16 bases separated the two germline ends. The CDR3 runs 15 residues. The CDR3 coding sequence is TGTGCCAGCAGCTTTGTTAGCGGAGGATACAATGAGCAGTTCTTC. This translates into CASSFVSGGYNEQFF.

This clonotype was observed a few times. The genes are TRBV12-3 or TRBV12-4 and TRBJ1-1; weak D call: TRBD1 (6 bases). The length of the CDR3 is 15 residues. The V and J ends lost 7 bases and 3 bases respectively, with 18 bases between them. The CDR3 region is CASTTRVGGYTEAFF. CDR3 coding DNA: TGTGCCAGCACTACCCGGGTGGGGGGCTACACTGAAGCTTTCTTT.

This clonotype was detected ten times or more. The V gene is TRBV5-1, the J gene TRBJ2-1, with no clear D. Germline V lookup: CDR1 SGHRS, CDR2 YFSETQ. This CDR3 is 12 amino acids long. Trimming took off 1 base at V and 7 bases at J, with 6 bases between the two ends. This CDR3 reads CASSLNRNEQFF. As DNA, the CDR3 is TGCGCCAGCAGCTTGAACAGAAATGAGCAGTTCTTC.

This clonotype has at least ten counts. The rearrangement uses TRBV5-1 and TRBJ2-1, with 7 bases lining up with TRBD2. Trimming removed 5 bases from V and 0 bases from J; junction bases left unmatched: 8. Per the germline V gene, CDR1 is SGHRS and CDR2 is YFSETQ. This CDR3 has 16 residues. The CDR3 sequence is CASSRTSANSYNEQFF. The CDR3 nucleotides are TGCGCCAGCAGTCGTACTAGCGCCAACTCCTACAATGAGCAGTTCTTC.

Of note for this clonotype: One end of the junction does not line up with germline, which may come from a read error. The CDR3 DNA is TGTGCCAGCGGTGACCAGCGGGAGCTTTATGAGCAGTTCTTC. It yields the protein CASGDQRELYEQFF. The V gene is TRBV2, the J gene TRBJ2-1; 8 bases are a match to TRBD2. Germline V CDR1 and CDR2: SNHLY, FYNNEI. The CDR3 covers 14 residues.

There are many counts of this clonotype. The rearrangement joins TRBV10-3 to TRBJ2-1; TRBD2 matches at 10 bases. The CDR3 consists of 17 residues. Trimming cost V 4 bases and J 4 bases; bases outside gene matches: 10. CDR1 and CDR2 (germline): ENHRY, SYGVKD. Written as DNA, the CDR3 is TGTGCCATCAGTGGCCCGGCTAGCGGGAGTGGGTACAATGAGCAGTTCTTC. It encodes CAISGPASGSGYNEQFF.

Here the CDR3 reads CASCLGPSVLYEQYV. The CDR3, as DNA: TGTGCCAGCTGCTTGGGGCCTAGCGTTCTCTACGAGCAGTACGTC. The chain links TRBV2 to TRBJ2-7; D is perhaps TRBD2 (6 bases). This CDR3 is built from 15 residues. V lost 8 bases to trimming and J lost 3 bases, with 20 bases between them. CDR1 and CDR2 (germline): SNHLY, FYNNEI.

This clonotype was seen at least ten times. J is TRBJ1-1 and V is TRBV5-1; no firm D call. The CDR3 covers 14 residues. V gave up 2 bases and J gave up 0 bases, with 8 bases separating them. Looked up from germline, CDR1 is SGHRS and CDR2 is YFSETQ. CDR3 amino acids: CASSFQPLNTEAFF. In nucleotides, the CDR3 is TGCGCCAGCAGCTTCCAGCCACTGAACACTGAAGCTTTCTTT.

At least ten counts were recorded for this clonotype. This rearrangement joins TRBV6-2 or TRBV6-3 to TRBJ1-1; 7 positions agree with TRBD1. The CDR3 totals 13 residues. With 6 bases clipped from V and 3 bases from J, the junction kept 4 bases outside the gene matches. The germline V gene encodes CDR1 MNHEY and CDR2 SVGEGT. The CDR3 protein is CASRYGTDTEAFF. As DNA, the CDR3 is TGTGCCAGCAGATATGGGACAGACACTGAAGCTTTCTTT.

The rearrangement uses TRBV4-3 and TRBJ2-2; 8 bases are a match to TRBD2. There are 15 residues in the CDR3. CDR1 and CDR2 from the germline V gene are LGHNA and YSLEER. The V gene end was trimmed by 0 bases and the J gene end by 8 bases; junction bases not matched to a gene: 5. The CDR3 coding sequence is TGCGCCAGCAGCCAAGACCCTAGCGGGTTGGGGGAGCTGTTTTTT. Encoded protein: CASSQDPSGLGELFF.

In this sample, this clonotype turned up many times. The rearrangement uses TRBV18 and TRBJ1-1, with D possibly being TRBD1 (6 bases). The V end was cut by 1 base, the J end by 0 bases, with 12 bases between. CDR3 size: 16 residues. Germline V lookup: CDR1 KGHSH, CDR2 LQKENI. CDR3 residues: CASSPLGASLNTEAFF. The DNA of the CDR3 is TGTGCCAGCTCACCACTGGGGGCCAGTTTGAACACTGAAGCTTTCTTT.

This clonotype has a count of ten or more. In DNA form, the CDR3 reads TGTGCCAGCAGCCAGACAGGGGTCCACAATGAGCAGTTCTTC. Its protein is CASSQTGVHNEQFF. This rearrangement joins TRBV3-1 to TRBJ2-1, with 8 bases that match TRBD1. Germline V gene sequence: CDR1 LGHDT, CDR2 YNNKEL (reference sequence). The CDR3 is 14 residues long. J was trimmed by 5 bases and V by 3 bases; bases with no gene match: 3.